This paragraph covers one T cell receptor beta chain sequence. Its antigen is currently unknown. This sample was taken from a study of cytomegalovirus exposure and HLA in healthy donors. The CDR3 length is 13 residues. Trimming removed 6 bases from V and 4 bases from J, with 13 bases in between. Germline CDR1 SQVTM, CDR2 ANQGSEA. Assay: immunoSEQ multiplex PCR; the TCRdb copy retains only in-frame clones and omits some. The repertoire holds under 110,000 clones, about nine tenths seen once, with about 2% in the top ten. Study observations and caveats: Investigators reported more than 150 TCR beta chains as tied to cytomegalovirus.

The sequenced sample was PBMCs. The J gene is TRBJ2-1, the V gene TRBV29-1, with D perhaps TRBD1 (5 bases). The clonotype comes from a woman aged 18-30 years in good health and CMV-seropositive. The CDR3 coding sequence is TGCAGCGTCCAGGGTGAGACTTACAATGAGCAGTTCTTC. Amino acids: CSVQGETYNEQFF.